This T cell receptor (beta chain) appears in the sequencing data of a study of T cell changes during pregnancy in multiple sclerosis. Sequencing was performed with immunoSEQ multiplex PCR; in TCRdb, only in-frame clones are kept and a portion is missing. The data contain 35,000 to 45,000 clones, roughly 88% of them seen just once; the ten biggest clones take up approximately 5%. This CDR3 comprises 17 residues. From germline, CDR1 is SGHRS and CDR2 YFSETQ. V shed 4 bases and J 5 bases; nucleotides not matched to a gene: 12. The V call is TRBV5-1, the J call TRBJ2-3; 11 bases map to TRBD2. The source material was peripheral blood, sampled in the second trimester of pregnancy. The source is a female donor in good health, enrolled as a control in a pregnancy study. CDR3 DNA sequence: TGCGCCAGCAGCCCCCTAGGTAGCGGGGGGGCCGTAGATACGCAGTATTTT. Its protein product is CASSPLGSGGAVDTQYF. Supplemented by reference TRBV5-1 and TRBJ2-3, the full variable domain reads KAGVTQTPRYLIKTRGQQVTLSCSPISGHRSVSWYQQTPGQGLQFLFEYFSETQRNKGNFPGRFSGRQFSNSRSEMNVSTLELGDSALYLCASSPLGSGGAVDTQYFGPGTRLTVL.